This TCR beta chain was observed in a study of Tregs in tolerant kidney transplant recipients. Overall study context: Mixed chimerism was transient after nonmyeloablative marrow transplants from related graft donors.

Sequencing used immunoSEQ multiplex PCR; TCRdb keeps in-frame clones, though not all of them. The data show about 77,000 clones, around 98% seen once. Of note for this clone: Its specificity is unknown.

Study-wide results and limits: Antigen-driven expansion was suggested because donor-specific Tregs expanded more than all Tregs in tolerant patients. Biological reproducibility was not directly addressed in this study. Tregs expanded with activated donor B cells seemed most donor-specific.

The sample in question was CD4+ T cells from blood, obtained before the transplant. The receptor's source is a human donor who received a combined kidney and bone marrow transplant.

CDR3 residues: CASSSQTGREGYTF. DNA for the CDR3: TGTGCCAGCAGCTCGCAGACAGGGCGAGAAGGCTACACCTTC. The genes are TRBV7-2 and TRBJ1-2; TRBD1 matches at 7 bases. The ends lost 4 bases at V and 8 bases at J; junction bases unmatched: 10. This CDR3 region has 14 residues. The germline V gene has CDR1 SGHTA and CDR2 FQGNSA. The whole variable domain, filled in from reference TRBV7-2 and TRBJ1-2, reads GAGVSQSPSNKVTEKGKDVELRCDPISGHTALYWYRQSLGQGLEFLIYFQGNSAPDKSGLPSDRFSAERTGGSVSTLTIQRTQQEDSAVYLCASSSQTGREGYTFGSGTRLTVV.